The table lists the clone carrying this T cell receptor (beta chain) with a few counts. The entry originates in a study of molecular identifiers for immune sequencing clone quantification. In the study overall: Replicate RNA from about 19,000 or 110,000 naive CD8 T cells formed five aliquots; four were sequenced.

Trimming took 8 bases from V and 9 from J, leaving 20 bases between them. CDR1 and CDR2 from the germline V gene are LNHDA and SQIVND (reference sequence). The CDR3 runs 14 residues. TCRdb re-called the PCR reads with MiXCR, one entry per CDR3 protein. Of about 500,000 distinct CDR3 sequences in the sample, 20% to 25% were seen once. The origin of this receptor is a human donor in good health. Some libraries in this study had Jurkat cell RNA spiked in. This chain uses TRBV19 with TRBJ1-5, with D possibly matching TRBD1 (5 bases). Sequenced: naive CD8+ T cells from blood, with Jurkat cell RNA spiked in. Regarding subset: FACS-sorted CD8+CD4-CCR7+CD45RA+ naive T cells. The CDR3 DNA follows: TGTGCCAGTGGAACTAGTCGGGGGTACCGGCCCCAGCATTTT. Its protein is CASGTSRGYRPQHF.